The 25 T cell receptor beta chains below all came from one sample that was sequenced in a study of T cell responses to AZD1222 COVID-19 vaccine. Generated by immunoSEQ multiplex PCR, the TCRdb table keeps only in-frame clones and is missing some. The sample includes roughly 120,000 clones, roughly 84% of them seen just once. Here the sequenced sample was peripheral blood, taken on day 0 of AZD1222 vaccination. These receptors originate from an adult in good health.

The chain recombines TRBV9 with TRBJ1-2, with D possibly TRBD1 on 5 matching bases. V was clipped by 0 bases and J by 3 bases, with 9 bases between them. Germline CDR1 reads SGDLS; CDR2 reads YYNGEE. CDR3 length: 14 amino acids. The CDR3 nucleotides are TGTGCCAGCAGCGTAGCCGGGACTGACTATGGCTACACCTTC. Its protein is CASSVAGTDYGYTF.

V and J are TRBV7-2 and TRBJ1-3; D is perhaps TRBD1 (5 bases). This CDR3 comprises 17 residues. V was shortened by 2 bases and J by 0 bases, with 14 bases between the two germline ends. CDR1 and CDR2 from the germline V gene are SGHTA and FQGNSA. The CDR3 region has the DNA TGTGCCAGCAGCTTAAGATTGGCACAGGCCTCTGGAAACACCATATATTTT. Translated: CASSLRLAQASGNTIYF.

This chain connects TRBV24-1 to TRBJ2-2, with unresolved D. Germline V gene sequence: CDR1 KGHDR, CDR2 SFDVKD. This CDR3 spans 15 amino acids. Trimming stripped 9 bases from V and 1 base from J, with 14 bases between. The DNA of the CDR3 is TGTGCCACCGGAATGCGGAGTTTGAACACCGGGGAGCTGTTTTTT. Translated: CATGMRSLNTGELFF.

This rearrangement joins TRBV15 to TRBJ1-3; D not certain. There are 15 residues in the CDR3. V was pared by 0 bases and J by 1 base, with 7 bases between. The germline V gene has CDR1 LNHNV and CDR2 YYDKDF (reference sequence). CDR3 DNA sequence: TGTGCCACCAGCAGAGATCGCTATTCTGGAAACACCATATATTTT. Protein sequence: CATSRDRYSGNTIYF.

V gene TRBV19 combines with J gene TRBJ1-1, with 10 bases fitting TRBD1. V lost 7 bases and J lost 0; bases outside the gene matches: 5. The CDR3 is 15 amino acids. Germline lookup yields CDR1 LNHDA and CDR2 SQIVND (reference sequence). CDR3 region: CASKPGQGMNTEAFF. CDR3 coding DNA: TGTGCCAGTAAGCCGGGACAGGGGATGAACACTGAAGCTTTCTTT.

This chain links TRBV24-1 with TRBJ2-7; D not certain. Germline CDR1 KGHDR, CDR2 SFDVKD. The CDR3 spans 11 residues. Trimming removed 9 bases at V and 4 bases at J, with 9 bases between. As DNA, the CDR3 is TGTGCCACCGGGTTCGGATACGAGCAGTACTTC. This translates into CATGFGYEQYF.

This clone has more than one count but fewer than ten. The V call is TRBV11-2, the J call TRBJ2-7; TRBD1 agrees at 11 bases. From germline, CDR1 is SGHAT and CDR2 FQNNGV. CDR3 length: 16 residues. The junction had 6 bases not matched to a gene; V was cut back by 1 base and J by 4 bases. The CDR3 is CASSLGVGTGGYEQYF. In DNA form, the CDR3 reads TGTGCCAGCAGCTTAGGAGTAGGGACAGGGGGTTACGAGCAGTACTTC.

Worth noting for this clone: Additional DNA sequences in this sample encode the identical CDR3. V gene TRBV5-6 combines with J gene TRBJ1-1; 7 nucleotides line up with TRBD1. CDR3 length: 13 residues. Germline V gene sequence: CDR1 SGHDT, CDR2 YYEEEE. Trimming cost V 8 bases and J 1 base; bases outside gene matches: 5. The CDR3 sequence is CASRDRQNTEAFF. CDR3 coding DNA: TGTGCCAGTCGGGACAGACAGAACACTGAAGCTTTCTTT.

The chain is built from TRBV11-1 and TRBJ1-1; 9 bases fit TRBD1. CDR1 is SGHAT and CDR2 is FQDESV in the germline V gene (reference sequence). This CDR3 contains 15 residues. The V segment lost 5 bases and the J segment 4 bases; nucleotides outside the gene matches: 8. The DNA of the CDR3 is TGTGCCAGCAGCCCGGGACAGGGATTTTCCACTGAAGCTTTCTTT. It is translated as CASSPGQGFSTEAFF.

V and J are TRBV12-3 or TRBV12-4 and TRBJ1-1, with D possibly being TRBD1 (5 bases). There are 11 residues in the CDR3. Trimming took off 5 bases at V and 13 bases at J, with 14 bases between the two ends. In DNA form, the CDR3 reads TGTGCCAGCAGTACGGGACCGAGAAATTTCTTT. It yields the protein CASSTGPRNFF.

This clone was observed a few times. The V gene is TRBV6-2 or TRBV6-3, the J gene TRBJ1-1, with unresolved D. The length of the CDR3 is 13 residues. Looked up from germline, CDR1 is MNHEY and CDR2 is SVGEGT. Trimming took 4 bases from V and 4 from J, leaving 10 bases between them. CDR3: CASSFLRRTEAFF. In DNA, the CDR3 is TGTGCCAGCAGTTTCTTAAGGCGCACTGAAGCTTTCTTT.

CDR3: CASRGTGGPSYEQYF. In nucleotides, the CDR3 is TGTGCCAGCAGGGGAACAGGGGGCCCCTCCTACGAGCAGTACTTC. The chain has TRBV6-5 and TRBJ2-7, with 9 nucleotides matching TRBD1. CDR1 MNHEY and CDR2 SVGAGI come from the germline V gene. This CDR3 is 15 amino acids long. J was trimmed by 0 bases and V by 6 bases; bases with no gene match: 6.

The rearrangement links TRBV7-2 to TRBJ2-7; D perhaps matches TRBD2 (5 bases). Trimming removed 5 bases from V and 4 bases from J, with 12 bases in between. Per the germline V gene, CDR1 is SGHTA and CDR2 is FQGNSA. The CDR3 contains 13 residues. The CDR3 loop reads CASSPPGGYEQYF. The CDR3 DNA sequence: TGTGCCAGCAGCCCCCCTGGCGGGTACGAGCAGTACTTC.

This chain's CDR3 is CASSISTGIYEQYF. The CDR3 coding sequence is TGTGCCAGTAGTATATCAACAGGGATCTACGAGCAGTACTTC. The chain links TRBV19 to TRBJ2-7, with a weak D call TRBD1 (6 bases). V was clipped by 2 bases and J by 3 bases, with 11 bases between them. Germline CDR1 reads LNHDA; CDR2 reads SQIVND (reference sequence). This CDR3 has 14 amino acids.

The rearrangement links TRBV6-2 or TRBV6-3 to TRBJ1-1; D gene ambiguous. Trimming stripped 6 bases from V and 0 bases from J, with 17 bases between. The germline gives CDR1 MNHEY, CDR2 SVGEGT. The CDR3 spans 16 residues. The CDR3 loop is CASSRRLELMNTEAFF. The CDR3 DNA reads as TGTGCCAGCAGCCGACGACTGGAACTCATGAACACTGAAGCTTTCTTT.

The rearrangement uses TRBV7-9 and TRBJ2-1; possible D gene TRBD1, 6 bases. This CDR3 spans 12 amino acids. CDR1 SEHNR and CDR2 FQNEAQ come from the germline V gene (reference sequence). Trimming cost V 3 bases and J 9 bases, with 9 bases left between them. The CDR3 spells CASSFRGVEQFF. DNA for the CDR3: TGTGCCAGCAGCTTCAGGGGAGTTGAGCAGTTCTTC.

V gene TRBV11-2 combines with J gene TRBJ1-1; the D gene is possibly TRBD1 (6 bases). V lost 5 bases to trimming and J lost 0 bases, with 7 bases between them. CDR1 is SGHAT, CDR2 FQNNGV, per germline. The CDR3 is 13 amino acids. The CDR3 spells CASSTGMNTEAFF. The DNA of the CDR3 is TGTGCCAGCAGCACAGGGATGAACACTGAAGCTTTCTTT.

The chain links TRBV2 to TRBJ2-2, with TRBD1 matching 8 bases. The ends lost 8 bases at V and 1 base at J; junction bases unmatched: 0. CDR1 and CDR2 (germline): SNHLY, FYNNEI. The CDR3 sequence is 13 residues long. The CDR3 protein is CASGQGNTGELFF. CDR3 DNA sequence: TGTGCCAGCGGACAGGGGAACACCGGGGAGCTGTTTTTT.

CDR3: CASSLETSGGALDTQYF. The CDR3 DNA is TGTGCCAGCAGCTTAGAAACTAGCGGGGGGGCTTTAGATACGCAGTATTTT. The J gene is TRBJ2-3, the V gene TRBV7-2, with TRBD2 matching 13 bases. CDR1 is SGHTA, CDR2 FQGNSA, per germline. The CDR3 has 17 residues. V lost 1 base and J lost 5; bases outside the gene matches: 6. The full variable domain, in which reference TRBV7-2 and TRBJ2-3 provide the parts outside the CDR3, is GAGVSQSPSNKVTEKGKDVELRCDPISGHTALYWYRQSLGQGLEFLIYFQGNSAPDKSGLPSDRFSAERTGGSVSTLTIQRTQQEDSAVYLCASSLETSGGALDTQYFGPGTRLTVL.

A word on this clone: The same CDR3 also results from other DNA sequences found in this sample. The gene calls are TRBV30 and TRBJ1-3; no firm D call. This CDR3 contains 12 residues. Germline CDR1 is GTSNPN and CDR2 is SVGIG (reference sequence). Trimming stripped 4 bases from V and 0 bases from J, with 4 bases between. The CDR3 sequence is CAWKRSGNTIYF. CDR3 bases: TGTGCCTGGAAGCGCTCTGGAAACACCATATATTTT.

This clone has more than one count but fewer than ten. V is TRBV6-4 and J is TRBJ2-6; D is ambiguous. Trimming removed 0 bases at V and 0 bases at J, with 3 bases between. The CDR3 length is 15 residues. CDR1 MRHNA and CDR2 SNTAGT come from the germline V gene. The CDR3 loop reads CASSDSDSGANVLTF. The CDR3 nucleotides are TGTGCCAGCAGTGACTCGGACTCTGGGGCCAACGTCCTGACTTTC.

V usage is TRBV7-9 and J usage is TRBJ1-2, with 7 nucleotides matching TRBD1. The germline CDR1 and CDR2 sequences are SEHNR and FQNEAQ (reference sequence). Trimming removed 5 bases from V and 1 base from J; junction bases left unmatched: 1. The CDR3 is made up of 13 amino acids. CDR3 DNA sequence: TGTGCCAGCAGCACAGGGGATAACTATGGCTACACCTTC. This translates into CASSTGDNYGYTF.

The DNA of the CDR3 is TGCAGCGTTGAAGATCTGGCAGCTACTGGAAACACCATATATTTT. It codes for CSVEDLAATGNTIYF. The rearrangement joins TRBV29-1 to TRBJ1-3; D ambiguous. The CDR3 has 15 amino acids. V dropped 0 bases and J dropped 2 bases, with 11 bases sitting between them. CDR1 is SQVTM and CDR2 is ANQGSEA in the germline V gene.

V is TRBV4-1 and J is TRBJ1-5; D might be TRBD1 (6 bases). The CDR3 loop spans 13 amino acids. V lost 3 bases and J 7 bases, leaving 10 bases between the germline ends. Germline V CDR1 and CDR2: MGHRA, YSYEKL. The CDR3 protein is CASSQAGDQPQHF. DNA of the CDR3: TGCGCCAGCAGCCAGGCAGGGGACCAGCCCCAGCATTTT.

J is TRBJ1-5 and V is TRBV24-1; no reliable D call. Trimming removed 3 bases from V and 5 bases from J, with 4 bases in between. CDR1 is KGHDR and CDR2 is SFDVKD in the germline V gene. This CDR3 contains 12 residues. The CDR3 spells CATSDEDQPQHF. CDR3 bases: TGTGCCACCAGTGATGAAGATCAGCCCCAGCATTTT.